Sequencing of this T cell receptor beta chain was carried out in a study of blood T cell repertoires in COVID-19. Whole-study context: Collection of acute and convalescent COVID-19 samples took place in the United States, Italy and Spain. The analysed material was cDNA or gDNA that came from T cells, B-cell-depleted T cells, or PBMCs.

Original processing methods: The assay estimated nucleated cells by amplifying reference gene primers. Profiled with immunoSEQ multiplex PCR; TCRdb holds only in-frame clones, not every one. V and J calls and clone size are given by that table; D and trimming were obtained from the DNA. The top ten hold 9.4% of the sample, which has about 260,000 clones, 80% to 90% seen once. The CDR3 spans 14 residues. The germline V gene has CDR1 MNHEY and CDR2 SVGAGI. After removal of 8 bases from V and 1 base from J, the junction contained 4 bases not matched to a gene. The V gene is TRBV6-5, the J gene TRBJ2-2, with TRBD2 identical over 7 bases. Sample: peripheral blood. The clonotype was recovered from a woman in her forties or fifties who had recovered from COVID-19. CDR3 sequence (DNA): TGTGCCAGCGGCCCGGGAGGGAACACCGGGGAGCTGTTTTTT. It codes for CASGPGGNTGELFF.